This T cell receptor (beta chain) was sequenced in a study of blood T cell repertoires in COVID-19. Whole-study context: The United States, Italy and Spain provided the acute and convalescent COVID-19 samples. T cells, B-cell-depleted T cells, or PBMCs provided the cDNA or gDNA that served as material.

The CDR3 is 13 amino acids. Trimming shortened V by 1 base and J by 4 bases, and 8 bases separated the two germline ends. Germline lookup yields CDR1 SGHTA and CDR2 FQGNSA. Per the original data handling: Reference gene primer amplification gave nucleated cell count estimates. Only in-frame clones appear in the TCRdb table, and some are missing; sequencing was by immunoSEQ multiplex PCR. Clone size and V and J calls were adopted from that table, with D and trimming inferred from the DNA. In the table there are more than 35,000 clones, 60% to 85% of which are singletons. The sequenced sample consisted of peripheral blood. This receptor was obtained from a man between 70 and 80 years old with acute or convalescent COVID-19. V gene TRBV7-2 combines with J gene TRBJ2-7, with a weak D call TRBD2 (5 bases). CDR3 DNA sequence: TGTGCCAGCAGCTTAGTCTCGGGGTACGAGCAGTACTTC. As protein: CASSLVSGYEQYF.